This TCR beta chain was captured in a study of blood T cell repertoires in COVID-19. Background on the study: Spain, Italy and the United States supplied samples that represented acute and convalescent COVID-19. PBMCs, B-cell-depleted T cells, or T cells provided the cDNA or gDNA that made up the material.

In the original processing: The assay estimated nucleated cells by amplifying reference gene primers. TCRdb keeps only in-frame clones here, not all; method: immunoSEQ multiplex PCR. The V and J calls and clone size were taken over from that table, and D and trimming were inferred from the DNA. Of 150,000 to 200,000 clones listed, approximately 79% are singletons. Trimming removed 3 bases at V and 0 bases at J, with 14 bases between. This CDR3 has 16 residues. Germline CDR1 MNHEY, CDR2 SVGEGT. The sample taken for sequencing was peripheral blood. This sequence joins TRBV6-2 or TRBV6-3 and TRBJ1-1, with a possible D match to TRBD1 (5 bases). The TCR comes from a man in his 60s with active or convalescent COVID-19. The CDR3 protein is CASSYTQTAMNTEAFF. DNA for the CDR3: TGTGCCAGCAGTTATACACAGACAGCGATGAACACTGAAGCTTTCTTT.